This T cell receptor (beta chain) was identified during a study of cytomegalovirus exposure and HLA in healthy donors. Overall study context: The platform used for the 100 to 150 validation repertoires matched that of the approximately 710 first-cohort repertoires, a later analysis reported.

Sequencing was performed with immunoSEQ multiplex PCR; in TCRdb, only in-frame clones are kept and a portion is missing. In the table there are under 200,000 clones, less than 90% of which are singletons. Study results and caveats: First-cohort TCR clusters tended to co-occur in the approximately 120 validation repertoires, a later analysis found. A list of 150 to 200 TCR beta chains associated with cytomegalovirus was given. Reportedly, cytomegalovirus status was diagnosed with high sensitivity and specificity.

Details on this clone: What it binds is unknown.

This TCR was sampled from a woman aged 30 to 39 in good health and CMV-seronegative. The sequenced material came from PBMCs.

The CDR3: CASREGGRGGYTF. The DNA of the CDR3 is TGTGCCAGCAGAGAGGGGGGGAGAGGTGGCTACACCTTC. The chain uses TRBV6-5 and TRBJ1-2; D perhaps matches TRBD1 (6 bases). V was pared by 6 bases and J by 7 bases, with 15 bases between. Germline-derived CDR1 and CDR2 are MNHEY and SVGAGI. There are 13 residues in the CDR3.